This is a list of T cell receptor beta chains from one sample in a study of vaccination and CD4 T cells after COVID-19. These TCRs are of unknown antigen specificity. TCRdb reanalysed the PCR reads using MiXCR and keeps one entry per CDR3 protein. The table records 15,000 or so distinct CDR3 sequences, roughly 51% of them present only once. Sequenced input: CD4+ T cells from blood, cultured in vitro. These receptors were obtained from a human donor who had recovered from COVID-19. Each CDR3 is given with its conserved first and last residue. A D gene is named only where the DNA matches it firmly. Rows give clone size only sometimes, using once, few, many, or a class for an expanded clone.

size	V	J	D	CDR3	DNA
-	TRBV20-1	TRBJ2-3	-	CSARDASTDTQYF	TGCAGTGCTAGAGATGCTAGCACAGATACGCAGTATTTT
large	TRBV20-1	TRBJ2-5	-	CSAWRGGTETQYF	TGCAGTGCTTGGCGGGGCGGGACGGAGACCCAGTACTTC
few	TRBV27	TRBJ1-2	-	CASSFRGNGYTF	TGTGCCAGCAGTTTCAGGGGCAACGGCTACACCTTC
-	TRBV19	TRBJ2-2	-	CAGGHSTGELFF	TGTGCCGGCGGACATAGCACCGGGGAGCTGTTTTTT
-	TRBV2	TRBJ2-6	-	CASREVSGANVLTF	TGTGCCAGCAGAGAGGTCTCTGGGGCCAACGTCCTGACTTTC
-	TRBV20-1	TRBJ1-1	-	CSVLPSGTEAFF	TGCAGTGTTCTCCCCTCGGGCACTGAAGCTTTCTTT
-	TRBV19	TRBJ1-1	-	CASRDPFSGVNTEAFF	TGTGCCAGTAGAGACCCCTTCTCGGGGGTGAACACTGAAGCTTTCTTT
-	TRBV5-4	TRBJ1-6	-	CASSPGQGSPLHF	TGTGCCAGCAGCCCCGGGCAAGGTTCACCCCTCCACTTT
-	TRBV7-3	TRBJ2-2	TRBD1	CASSLMAGTANTGELFF	TGTGCCAGCAGCTTAATGGCCGGGACAGCGAACACCGGGGAGCTGTTTTTT
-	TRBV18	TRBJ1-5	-	CASSPLGGSNQPQHF	TGTGCCAGCTCCCCTTTGGGGGGCAGCAATCAGCCCCAGCATTTT
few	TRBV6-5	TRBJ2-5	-	CASSWRDNGRTQYF	TGTGCCAGCAGTTGGAGAGATAACGGCAGGACCCAGTACTTC
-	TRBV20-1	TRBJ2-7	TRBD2	CSASFFGLGYYEQYF	TGCAGTGCCTCGTTCTTCGGACTAGGTTACTACGAGCAGTACTTC
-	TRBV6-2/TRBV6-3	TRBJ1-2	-	CASSQNYGYTF	TGTGCCAGCAGCCAGAACTATGGCTACACCTTC